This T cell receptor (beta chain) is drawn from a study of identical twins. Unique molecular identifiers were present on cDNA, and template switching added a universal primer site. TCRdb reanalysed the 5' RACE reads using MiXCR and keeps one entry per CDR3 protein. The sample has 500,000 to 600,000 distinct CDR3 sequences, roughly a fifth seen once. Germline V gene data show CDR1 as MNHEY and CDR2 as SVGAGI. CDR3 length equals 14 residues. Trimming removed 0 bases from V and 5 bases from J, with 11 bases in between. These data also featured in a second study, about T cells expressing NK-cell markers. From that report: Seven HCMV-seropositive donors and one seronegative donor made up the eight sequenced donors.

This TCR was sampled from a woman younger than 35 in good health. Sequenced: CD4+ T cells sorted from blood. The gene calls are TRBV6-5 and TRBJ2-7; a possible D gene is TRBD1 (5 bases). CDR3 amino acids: CASSYSGRVNEQYF. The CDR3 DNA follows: TGTGCCAGCAGTTACTCAGGCAGGGTGAACGAGCAGTACTTC.